These 14 T cell receptor delta chains share one sample of origin, sequenced in a study of γδ T cells in repeated Plasmodium falciparum infection. With CATT, TCRdb re-called clones from the multiplex PCR reads. This table holds about 57,000 delta-chain clones, about 1.5% found once. Gammadelta T cells were flow-sorted from PBMC into Vgamma9/Vdelta2+ and Vdelta2-negative populations for bulk analysis. The sample was gamma-delta T cells from blood. Every receptor here comes from a pool of human donors (malaria-infected and uninfected, not separated).

On this clone itself: For this DNA, TCRdb reports the protein of a much larger clone, which diverges at residue 5, most likely from a read error; the protein presented here is translated directly from the DNA. Additional DNA sequences in this sample encode the identical CDR3. This sequence joins TRDV1 and TRDJ1; TRDD3 aligns across 8 bases. The germline CDR1 and CDR2 sequences are TSWWSYY and QGS. This CDR3 is 16 amino acids long. V dropped 3 bases and J dropped 2; count of bases not matched to a gene: 8. This CDR3 reads CALGDLRDTGTDKLIF. CDR3 bases: TGTGCTCTTGGGGATCTGAGGGATACGGGTACCGATAAACTCATCTTT.

This clone occurred many times. The protein recorded in TCRdb matches a much larger clone and deviates from this DNA's translation at residue 10, suggesting a read error; the protein here is obtained by translating the DNA. CDR3 sequence reads: CACDTVRGTRLYTDKLIF. CDR3 coding DNA: TGTGCCTGTGACACCGTCCGGGGGACCCGATTGTACACCGATAAACTCATCTTT. The gene calls are TRDV2 and TRDJ1, with D possibly matching TRDD3 (6 bases). V was trimmed by 0 bases and J by 0 bases, leaving 19 bases between them. CDR3 length: 18 amino acids. Per the germline V gene, CDR1 is GEAIGNYY and CDR2 is EKD.

This clone was picked up a small number of times. Translating this DNA gives a protein that differs at residue 3 from the TCRdb one, which belongs to a much larger clone; a read error is likely, and the protein shown is this translation. V gene TRDV2 combines with J gene TRDJ1; 8 nucleotides line up with TRDD3. Assignment of the J gene here rests on matching the DNA to germline, because TCRdb gives none. Germline V gene data show CDR1 as GEAIGNYY and CDR2 as EKD. The CDR3 loop spans 20 amino acids. CDR3 DNA: TGTGCCTATGACTCTACTGGGGGCCCGGGATGGGAGGGACACACCGATAAACTCATCTTT. Its translation is CAYDSTGGPGWEGHTDKLIF.

About this clone: TCRdb shows a much larger clone's protein in place of this DNA's translation, and the two differ at residue 10, likely through a read error; the protein shown is translated from the DNA. V is TRDV1 and J is TRDJ1, with 11 bases aligning to TRDD3. Germline matching of the DNA provided the J gene here, since TCRdb leaves it blank. This CDR3 region has 25 residues. Germline assignment: CDR1 TSWWSYY and CDR2 QGS. Losses at the gene ends were 0 bases for V and 0 bases for J; bases not matched to a gene: 27. CDR3: CALGELGPYPIYWGIFRSYTDKLIF. The CDR3 DNA reads as TGTGCTCTTGGGGAACTCGGGCCCTACCCCATTTACTGGGGGATATTTAGATCGTACACCGATAAACTCATCTTT.

This clone was counted at least ten times. The TCRdb protein comes from a much larger clone and disagrees with this DNA's translation at residue 11, likely due to a read error; the protein given here is derived from the DNA. The genes are TRDV1 and TRDJ1; D not resolved. This CDR3 is 18 amino acids long. Trimming cost V 5 bases and J 1 base, with 23 bases left between them. Looked up from germline, CDR1 is TSWWSYY and CDR2 is QGS. The CDR3 is CALGFTSVHTCITDKLIF. DNA of the CDR3: TGTGCTCTTGGGTTCACCTCCGTACATACTTGTATCACCGATAAACTCATCTTT.

Many counts were recorded for this clone. This DNA's translation differs at residue 3 from TCRdb's protein, which comes from a much larger clone; a read error is likely, and the protein shown is translated from the DNA. V is TRDV2 and J is TRDJ3, with 8 bases that match TRDD3. Germline V gives CDR1 GEAIGNYY, CDR2 EKD. CDR3 length equals 17 residues. The CDR3 bases are TGTGCCCGTGACACCTGGGGGAGCTCCTGGGACACCCGACAGATGTTTTTC. Amino acid sequence: CARDTWGSSWDTRQMFF.

In its sample, this clone was seen a few times. For this DNA, TCRdb reports the protein of a much larger clone, which diverges at residue 12, most likely from a read error; the protein presented here is translated directly from the DNA. The chain has TRDV1 and TRDJ1, with 8 bases fitting TRDD3. As TCRdb names no J gene, one was assigned here on the basis of a DNA match to germline. CDR3 length: 20 amino acids. V shed 6 bases, J shed 1 base, and the junction held 22 bases outside the gene matches. Germline V gives CDR1 TSWWSYY, CDR2 QGS. CDR3 residues: CALGDYHNYWGVYSTDKLIF. CDR3 nucleotide sequence: TGTGCTCTTGGTGACTACCACAATTACTGGGGGGTGTATTCCACCGATAAACTCATCTTT.

On this clone itself: Translating this DNA gives a protein that differs at residue 15 from the TCRdb one, which belongs to a much larger clone; a read error is likely, and the protein shown is this translation. This chain links TRDV2 with TRDJ1, with 9 bases aligning to TRDD3. TCRdb does not report a J gene; here it was assigned by matching the DNA to germline references. Germline V gives CDR1 GEAIGNYY, CDR2 EKD. The CDR3 is made up of 20 amino acids. V was pared by 0 bases and J by 4 bases, with 20 bases of the junction left unmatched. The CDR3 spells CACDTMPSIGDTRGLDKLIF. The CDR3 nucleotides are TGTGCCTGTGACACCATGCCTAGTATAGGGGATACGCGCGGACTCGATAAACTCATCTTT.

As regards this clone: This sequence is one base from a far larger clone and is likely a read error. Other DNA sequences from this sample encode an identical CDR3 as well. The chain joins TRAV38-2/DV8 to TRDJ1; tentatively, D is TRDD3 (7 bases). The length of the CDR3 is 23 residues. CDR1 is TSESDYY, CDR2 QEAYKQQN, per germline. The CDR3 DNA reads TGTGCTTATAGGAGCGCGTCTCCTACGGACTACGGCCCCTGGGGGCCACTGACCGATAAGCTCATCTTT. Amino acids: CAYRSASPTDYGPWGPLTDKLIF.

About this clone: TCRdb's listed protein matches a much larger clone and diverges from this DNA's translation at residue 4, likely through a read error; the protein shown comes from the DNA. V is TRDV3 and J is TRDJ1; TRDD3 matches 9 bases. This CDR3 region has 19 residues. The junction had 30 bases not matched to a gene; V was cut back by 4 bases and J by 9 bases. Per germline, CDR1 TVYSNPD and CDR2 GDNSRS (reference sequence). The CDR3 DNA reads TGTGCCTCCTCTAATTCCCGCCCTTTCTACTGGGGGACCCATAAAGAACTCATCTTT. Amino acid sequence: CASSNSRPFYWGTHKELIF.

This clone has at least ten counts. This rearrangement joins TRDV1 to TRDJ1; no firm D call. CDR3 length: 11 amino acids. Germline V lookup: CDR1 TSWWSYY, CDR2 QGS. Trimming left V 8 bases short and J 0 bases short, with 4 bases between. CDR3 sequence reads: CALSYTDKLIF. Written as DNA, the CDR3 is TGTGCTCTTTCGTACACCGATAAACTCATCTTT.

This clone came up a few times. The junction differs from germline at one of its ends, possibly a read error. The rearrangement joins TRDV1 to TRDJ1; 7 bases map to TRDD3. Germline V gene lookup returns CDR1 TSWWSYY and CDR2 QGS. The CDR3 runs 19 residues. The DNA for the CDR3 is TGCTCTGGGGGGACGCGGTTATTAGGGGGCACCCGGGGAGCAGATAAACTCATCTTT. It specifies CSGGTRLLGGTRGADKLIF.

As to this clone: With a far larger clone one base away, a read error is the likely cause. This sample includes further DNA sequences coding for the same CDR3. This chain joins TRDV3 and TRDJ1; TRDD2 aligns across 9 bases. The germline CDR1 and CDR2 sequences are TVYSNPD and GDNSRS (reference sequence). The CDR3 length is 23 residues. J was trimmed by 5 bases and V by 2 bases; bases with no gene match: 36. The CDR3 sequence is CAFGMLSLPTAYWGPLRHDKLIF. The CDR3 region has the DNA TGTGCCTTTGGGATGTTGAGCCTTCCTACGGCCTACTGGGGACCCTTAAGGCATGATAAACTCATCTTT.

As for this clone: The protein given by TCRdb reflects a much larger clone and differs at residues 8 and 12 from this DNA's translation, likely from a read error; the protein shown is the DNA's translation. The J gene is TRDJ1, the V gene TRDV1; TRDD3 agrees at 10 bases. Germline V gene data show CDR1 as TSWWSYY and CDR2 as QGS. V trimming: 3 bases; J trimming: 2 bases; junction bases outside the gene matches: 33. The length of the CDR3 is 25 residues. The CDR3 sequence: CALGDSPQTEPLPRTGGLPTDKLIF. The CDR3 DNA sequence: TGTGCTCTTGGGGACTCTCCTCAAACGGAACCCCTACCCCGTACTGGGGGATTACCAACCGATAAACTCATCTTT.